The source of this T cell receptor beta chain is a study of blood T cell repertoires in COVID-19. On the study more broadly: Whether acute or convalescent, the COVID-19 samples came from the United States, Italy and Spain. PBMCs, B-cell-depleted T cells, or T cells were the source of the cDNA or gDNA that made up the material.

Authors' processing steps: For nucleated cells, counts were estimated from reference gene primer amplification. Assay used: immunoSEQ multiplex PCR; TCRdb lists only in-frame clones, some missing. D and trimming were read from the DNA, whereas the V and J calls and clone size are those reported in that table. The sample yields 140,000 to 150,000 clones, more than 65% seen once. Deletions cut 3 bases from V and 3 bases from J, with 15 bases between. CDR3 length: 15 residues. Germline CDR1 LGHDT, CDR2 YNNKEL (reference sequence). The J gene is TRBJ2-7, the V gene TRBV3-1 (or the pseudogene TRBV3-2); tentatively, D is TRBD1 (5 bases). Sequenced material: peripheral blood. The TCR originated in a man aged 55 to 70 with acute or convalescent COVID-19. CDR3: CASSHYQGALYEQYF. The CDR3 coding sequence is TGTGCCAGCAGCCATTACCAGGGTGCCCTCTACGAGCAGTACTTC.